This entry concerns a single TCR beta chain. The germline V gene has CDR1 SGHAT and CDR2 FQDESV (reference sequence). CDR3 length: 16 residues. V was clipped by 4 bases and J by 6 bases; unmatched bases: 12. Patients at the Seattle site were enrolled during active infection and followed longitudinally. The table came from immunoSEQ multiplex PCR; TCRdb's copy has only in-frame clones and leaves some out. The sample consists of approximately 330,000 clones, roughly 86% of them appearing once. The record originates from a study of blood T cell repertoires in COVID-19. The overall study: From the United States, Italy and Spain came samples of acute and convalescent COVID-19.

This TCR was recovered from a man aged 30 to 39 with COVID-19, enrolled during active disease. The sample was peripheral blood. V and J are TRBV11-1 and TRBJ2-1, with 7 bases identical to TRBD2. The CDR3 DNA sequence: TGTGCCAGCAGCTCGAGATGGCGGGAGAGCAGCAATGAGCAGTTCTTC. It codes for CASSSRWRESSNEQFF.